Given below is one T cell receptor beta chain in context. Single viable CD3+CD4+CD8-CD45RO+ cells were sorted as the memory CD4+ T cells. This specimen comes from a study of memory CD4+ T cells and cytomegalovirus serostatus. The protocol was immunoSEQ multiplex PCR, while the TCRdb copy is restricted to in-frame clones and leaves out a portion. Of around 84,000 clones in the sample, approximately 80% were seen once. V lost 5 bases and J 3 bases, leaving 11 bases between the germline ends. The CDR3 is 14 amino acids. Germline V gives CDR1 SEHNR, CDR2 FQNEAQ (reference sequence). This chain connects TRBV7-9 to TRBJ1-3; D is undetermined. The sequence came from an adult in good health and CMV-seronegative. The sequenced sample consisted of memory CD4+ T cells from blood. CDR3 bases: TGTGCCAGCAGCCCCCCAGGCGGTGGAAACACCATATATTTT. Translated, it gives CASSPPGGGNTIYF.